A selection of T cell receptor beta chains follows, all from one sample in a study of early T cells in non-severe SARS-CoV-2 infection. One entry per CDR3 protein results from TCRdb running MiXCR on the 5' RACE reads. The table has roughly 41,000 distinct CDR3 sequences, roughly 5% seen once. Sequenced: whole blood. These receptors all stem from an adult who was a healthcare worker with PCR-confirmed SARS-CoV-2 infection or an uninfected control (not recorded which). Both conserved end residues are part of each CDR3. The order of the fields is clone size, V gene, D gene, J gene, CDR3 protein, CDR3 DNA. The D gene is left open where the match is weak. Size is omitted from some rows. Given values are once, few, many or a class for expanded clones.

>many|TRBV18|TRBD1|TRBJ2-1
CASSPGQDYNEQFF
TGTGCCAGCTCACCCGGACAGGACTACAATGAGCAGTTCTTC
>many|TRBV5-1|.|TRBJ2-7
CASSLGHGSYEQYF
TGCGCCAGCAGCTTGGGGCACGGGAGCTACGAGCAGTACTTC
>many|TRBV28|.|TRBJ2-7
CASSFGRVYEQYF
TGTGCCAGCAGTTTCGGCAGGGTCTACGAGCAGTACTTC
>many|TRBV27|TRBD1|TRBJ1-5
CASRKTGVGQPQHF
TGTGCCAGCAGGAAAACAGGGGTGGGACAGCCCCAGCATTTT
>.|TRBV28|.|TRBJ1-5
CASTDDFSQPQHF
TGTGCCAGCACCGACGACTTCAGCCAGCCCCAGCATTTT
>many|TRBV7-2|TRBD1|TRBJ2-3
CASSRQGALYTDTQYF
TGTGCCAGCAGCAGACAGGGGGCCCTTTACACAGATACGCAGTATTTT
>.|TRBV10-1|.|TRBJ2-3
CASGPEADTQYF
TGCGCCAGTGGACCTGAGGCAGATACGCAGTATTTT
>many|TRBV19|TRBD2|TRBJ2-1
CASSTVLASLRGNEQFF
TGTGCCAGTAGTACCGTACTAGCGTCCCTGAGAGGGAATGAGCAGTTCTTC
>many|TRBV6-6|.|TRBJ2-5
CASSTAETQYF
TGTGCCAGCAGTACCGCAGAGACCCAGTACTTC
>few|TRBV14|.|TRBJ1-1
CASSQWTGRTNTEAFF
TGTGCCAGCAGCCAATGGACGGGACGGACGAACACTGAAGCTTTCTTT
>.|TRBV19|.|TRBJ2-1
CASGAGPYNEQFF
TGTGCCAGTGGGGCCGGTCCCTACAATGAGCAGTTCTTC
>many|TRBV4-1|TRBD2|TRBJ2-7
CASSQGPGGTSDEQYF
TGCGCCAGCAGCCAGGGACCTGGAGGGACTAGCGACGAGCAGTACTTC
>many|TRBV20-1|.|TRBJ1-4
CSARGALPGEKLFF
TGCAGTGCTAGAGGGGCGCTACCGGGCGAAAAACTGTTTTTT
>many|TRBV5-4|.|TRBJ1-6
CASSPGRGRESPLHF
TGTGCCAGCAGCCCGGGACGGGGGCGAGAATCACCCCTCCACTTT
>many|TRBV19|.|TRBJ2-7
CASSSVDYRGEQYF
TGTGCCAGTAGTTCCGTGGACTACCGAGGGGAGCAGTACTTC
>many|TRBV6-1|.|TRBJ2-7
CASSEAFQEQYF
TGTGCCAGCAGTGAAGCCTTCCAAGAGCAGTACTTC
>many|TRBV28|TRBD1|TRBJ1-3
CASSQPPGTGAGNTIYF
TGTGCCAGCAGCCAACCTCCCGGGACAGGGGCTGGAAACACCATATATTTT
>many|TRBV27|TRBD2|TRBJ2-7
CASSLRRGGSEQYF
TGTGCCAGCAGTTTGCGTCGGGGGGGTAGCGAGCAGTACTTC
>few|TRBV7-9|.|TRBJ2-1
CASGGGSYNEQFF
TGTGCCAGCGGGGGCGGCTCCTACAATGAGCAGTTCTTC
>many|TRBV30|TRBD1|TRBJ2-2
CAWSGEGQGGPGELFF
TGTGCCTGGAGTGGGGAAGGACAGGGAGGACCCGGGGAGCTGTTTTTT
>many|TRBV10-3|.|TRBJ2-5
CAISTGRGETQYF
TGTGCCATCAGTACAGGGAGGGGAGAGACCCAGTACTTC
>many|TRBV10-2|.|TRBJ2-4
CASSDPGIARDIQYF
TGCGCCAGCAGTGATCCAGGGATTGCTCGAGACATTCAGTACTTC
>.|TRBV27|.|TRBJ1-1
CASSIDRVERNTEAFF
TGTGCCAGCAGTATAGACAGAGTCGAGAGGAACACTGAAGCTTTCTTT
>.|TRBV7-7|TRBD1|TRBJ1-4
CASSATGNNEKLFF
TGTGCTAGCAGCGCGACAGGGAATAATGAAAAACTGTTTTTT
>.|TRBV15|TRBD2|TRBJ2-5
CATSRDRGEETQYF
TGTGCCACCAGCAGAGATCGGGGGGAAGAGACCCAGTACTTC
>many|TRBV11-2|.|TRBJ2-1
CASSLRGGIDEQFF
TGTGCCAGCAGCTTAAGAGGGGGGATCGATGAGCAGTTCTTC
>few|TRBV2|.|TRBJ2-1
CASSEISGGRSQF
TGTGCCAGCAGTGAAATATCGGGCGGTAGATCCCAATTC
>few|TRBV18|.|TRBJ2-1
CASSPSGADNEQFF
TGTGCCAGCTCACCCTCCGGGGCCGACAATGAGCAGTTCTTC
>many|TRBV20-1|.|TRBJ2-4
CSAPTGGGDVQYF
TGCAGTGCCCCTACGGGGGGCGGGGACGTTCAGTACTTC
>many|TRBV14|.|TRBJ2-1
CASSRGGIIYNEQFF
TGTGCCAGCAGCCGAGGCGGGATCATCTACAATGAGCAGTTCTTC
>many|TRBV12-3/TRBV12-4|TRBD2|TRBJ2-7
CASPIKREGYEQYF
TGTGCCAGCCCCATCAAGCGGGAAGGCTACGAGCAGTACTTC
>many|TRBV7-9|.|TRBJ1-2
CASSQGGNYGYTF
TGTGCCAGCAGCCAAGGGGGTAACTATGGCTACACCTTC
>many|TRBV20-1|TRBD2|TRBJ2-5
CSAPRAGGEETQYF
TGCAGTGCCCCTAGAGCGGGGGGAGAAGAGACCCAGTACTTC
>many|TRBV24-1|TRBD2|TRBJ2-2
CATSDRTSGRATGELFF
TGTGCCACCAGTGACCGTACTAGCGGGAGAGCCACCGGGGAGCTGTTTTTT